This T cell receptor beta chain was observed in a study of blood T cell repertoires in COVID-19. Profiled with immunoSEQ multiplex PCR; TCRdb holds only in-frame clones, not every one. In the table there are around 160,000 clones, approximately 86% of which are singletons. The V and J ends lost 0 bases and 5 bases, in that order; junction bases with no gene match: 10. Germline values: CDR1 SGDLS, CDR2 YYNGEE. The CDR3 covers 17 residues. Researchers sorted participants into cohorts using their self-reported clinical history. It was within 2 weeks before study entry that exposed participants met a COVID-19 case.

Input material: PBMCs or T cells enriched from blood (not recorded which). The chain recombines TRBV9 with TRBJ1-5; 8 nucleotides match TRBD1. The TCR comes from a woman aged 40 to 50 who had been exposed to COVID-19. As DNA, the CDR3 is TGTGCCAGCAGCGTAGGGCCCCCCGGACAGGGTCATCAGCCCCAGCATTTT. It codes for CASSVGPPGQGHQPQHF.